A single sample gave rise to the 17 T cell receptor beta chains below, sequenced in a study of blood T cells in healthy people across ages. Combining a sample-barcoded 5' primer with a J-beta primer mix, a second PCR ran for roughly 7 to 12 cycles. TCRdb passed the 5' RACE reads through MiXCR, listing each CDR3 protein once. The table includes around 970,000 distinct CDR3 sequences, about 51% detected once. The sample comprised blood. Receptors originate from a woman aged 55-75 years in good health.

This clonotype was seen a few times. The rearrangement joins TRBV20-1 to TRBJ2-3, with 8 bases fitting TRBD2. Germline V gene sequence: CDR1 DFQATT, CDR2 SNEGSKA (reference sequence). CDR3 size: 15 residues. V lost 6 bases to trimming and J lost 5 bases; unmatched junction nucleotides: 13. Here the CDR3 reads CSAPPTAGVRDTQYF. The CDR3 bases are TGCAGTGCCCCCCCTACAGCGGGAGTCAGAGATACGCAGTATTTT.

This clonotype has at least ten counts. V gene TRBV7-2 combines with J gene TRBJ1-5; D possibly corresponds to TRBD1 (5 bases). The V end lost 2 bases, the J end lost 3 bases, and 8 bases lay between the germline ends. The length of the CDR3 is 14 residues. CDR1 and CDR2 (germline): SGHTA, FQGNSA. The CDR3 DNA sequence: TGTGCCAGCAGCTTAACGGGGCTCAATCAGCCCCAGCATTTT. This sequence encodes CASSLTGLNQPQHF.

The chain combines TRBV24-1 with TRBJ2-1, with D perhaps matching TRBD2 (6 bases). Near its end, the DNA agrees better with TRBJ2-7, so the J call may be wrong. The CDR3 sequence is 16 residues long. From germline, CDR1 is KGHDR and CDR2 SFDVKD. The CDR3 DNA reads as TGTGCCACCAGTGACCGATTCGGTTTCAGGGAGGCTGAGCAGTACTTC. Its protein product is CATSDRFGFREAEQYF.

In its sample, this clonotype was seen once. The chain joins TRBV27 to TRBJ1-4; 10 bases agree with TRBD1. From germline, CDR1 is MNHEY and CDR2 SMNVEV (reference sequence). Trimming at V came to 6 bases and at J to 8 bases, leaving 9 bases not matched to a gene. This CDR3 region has 15 residues. Written as DNA, the CDR3 is TGTGCCAGCAGAAGCGTGGGACAGGGGAAGGAAAAACTGTTTTTT. Protein: CASRSVGQGKEKLFF. The full variable domain, rest sourced from reference TRBV27 and TRBJ1-4, is EAQVTQNPRYLITVTGKKLTVTCSQNMNHEYMSWYRQDPGLGLRQIYYSMNVEVTDKGDVPEGYKVSRKEKRNFPLILESPSPNQTSLYFCASRSVGQGKEKLFFGSGTQLSVL.

The chain is built from TRBV6-5 and TRBJ2-6; D ambiguous. V was clipped by 0 bases and J by 0 bases, with 15 bases between them. The CDR3 consists of 19 residues. CDR1 MNHEY and CDR2 SVGAGI come from the germline V gene. The chain's CDR3 is CASSYSNLILSSGANVLTF. The CDR3 DNA follows: TGTGCCAGCAGTTACTCGAATTTAATACTTAGCTCTGGGGCCAACGTCCTGACTTTC.

This rearrangement joins TRBV7-2 to TRBJ2-7, with 8 nucleotides matching TRBD2. The CDR3 length is 15 residues. CDR1 is SGHTA and CDR2 is FQGNSA in the germline V gene. Unmatched junction bases numbered 7, after V lost 1 base and J lost 5 bases. CDR3 sequence (DNA): TGTGCCAGCAGCTTAGATGGCGGGAGGTTCGACGAGCAGTACTTC. It encodes CASSLDGGRFDEQYF. The whole variable domain, remainder taken from reference TRBV7-2 and TRBJ2-7, is GAGVSQSPSNKVTEKGKDVELRCDPISGHTALYWYRQSLGQGLEFLIYFQGNSAPDKSGLPSDRFSAERTGGSVSTLTIQRTQQEDSAVYLCASSLDGGRFDEQYFGPGTRLTVT.

This chain joins TRBV5-1 and TRBJ2-7; D remains unclear. The CDR3 spans 16 residues. V was trimmed by 4 bases and J by 6 bases, leaving 23 bases between them. In germline, CDR1 is SGHRS, CDR2 YFSETQ. The CDR3 nucleotides read TGCGCCAGCAGCGCTGAGACCCCTTTTCAAGCCACCGAGCAGTACTTC. Residues: CASSAETPFQATEQYF. Full variable domain (rest looked up from reference TRBV5-1 and TRBJ2-7): KAGVTQTPRYLIKTRGQQVTLSCSPISGHRSVSWYQQTPGQGLQFLFEYFSETQRNKGNFPGRFSGRQFSNSRSEMNVSTLELGDSALYLCASSAETPFQATEQYFGPGTRLTVT.

This clonotype has just a few counts. CDR3: CASSFSLAAFYEQYF. Here the CDR3 DNA reads TGTGCCAGCAGCTTCTCGCTAGCGGCTTTCTACGAGCAGTACTTC. This rearrangement joins TRBV7-2 to TRBJ2-7; 7 nucleotides line up with TRBD2. V was pared by 3 bases and J by 3 bases, with 8 bases of the junction left unmatched. CDR3 length: 15 amino acids. CDR1 SGHTA and CDR2 FQGNSA come from the germline V gene.

The chain links TRBV7-9 to TRBJ1-1; the D is unclear. V gave up 0 bases and J gave up 10 bases, with 9 bases separating them. CDR3 length equals 12 residues. Germline V gene data show CDR1 as SEHNR and CDR2 as FQNEAQ (reference sequence). The DNA of the CDR3 is TGTGCCAGCAGCTTAGCTAACATTCGAGCTTTCTTT. It codes for CASSLANIRAFF.

This clonotype was seen once. This chain connects TRBV20-1 to TRBJ2-6, with D uncertain. The CDR3 totals 17 residues. The V gene's germline CDR1 is DFQATT and CDR2 SNEGSKA (reference sequence). V lost 2 bases and J lost 0, with 14 bases in between. The CDR3 here is CSARHPGSLSGANVLTF. CDR3 DNA sequence: TGCAGTGCTAGACATCCCGGATCCCTCTCTGGGGCCAACGTCCTGACTTTC.

This clonotype was observed a few times. The chain couples TRBV27 to TRBJ2-1, with TRBD2 matching over 10 bases. V shed 6 bases, J shed 4 bases, and the junction held 6 bases outside the gene matches. The CDR3 consists of 15 residues. Per the germline V gene, CDR1 is MNHEY and CDR2 is SMNVEV (reference sequence). The CDR3 DNA reads TGTGCCAGCAGAATTAGCGGGAGGCCATACAATGAGCAGTTCTTC. Protein sequence: CASRISGRPYNEQFF.

CDR3 DNA: TGCGCCAGCAGCTTCAGTGGGAGGGCCCGTGAGCAGTTCTTC. Protein sequence: CASSFSGRAREQFF. The chain links TRBV5-1 to TRBJ2-1, with 7 bases aligning to TRBD2. CDR1 SGHRS and CDR2 YFSETQ come from the germline V gene. V lost 2 bases, J lost 9 bases, and 8 bases stayed unmatched. This CDR3 region has 14 residues.

CDR3 nucleotides: TGCAGTGCTCCCCGGGACAGGGGGCAAGGAGGCTATGGCTACACCTTC. Protein product: CSAPRDRGQGGYGYTF. The chain employs TRBV20-1 and TRBJ1-2; 12 bases align to TRBD1. The CDR3 contains 16 residues. V shed 5 bases and J 4 bases; nucleotides not matched to a gene: 11. CDR1 DFQATT and CDR2 SNEGSKA come from the germline V gene (reference sequence).

This clonotype came up a few times. DNA of the CDR3: TGCGCCAGCAGCCCGTGGACTAGCGGGAGCGTGCAGTACTTC. This gives the protein CASSPWTSGSVQYF. This chain uses TRBV4-3 with TRBJ2-5, with 13 nucleotides matching TRBD2. Losses at the gene ends were 4 bases for V and 11 bases for J; bases not matched to a gene: 7. The germline gives CDR1 LGHNA, CDR2 YSLEER. This CDR3 contains 14 residues.

The chain recombines TRBV18 with TRBJ2-4; D call uncertain. The DNA end lines up better with TRBJ2-7; the J call may be wrong. Looked up from germline, CDR1 is KGHSH and CDR2 is LQKENI. This CDR3 has 14 amino acids. The CDR3: CASSPPGRTYEQYF. CDR3 bases: TGTGCCAGCTCACCACCTGGGCGGACCTACGAGCAGTACTTC.

This clonotype came up a few times. The chain carries TRBV7-2 and TRBJ2-3, with D possibly matching TRBD2 (5 bases). This CDR3 is built from 16 residues. The V gene's germline CDR1 is SGHTA and CDR2 FQGNSA. V lost 1 base and J 7 bases, leaving 18 bases between the germline ends. The CDR3 nucleotides are TGTGCCAGCAGCTTAGATCCCTGGGCCCCGGGGAATACGCAGTATTTT. It is translated as CASSLDPWAPGNTQYF.

The V gene is TRBV20-1, the J gene TRBJ1-1; D unresolved. The V end lost 3 bases, the J end lost 4 bases, and 9 bases lay between the germline ends. CDR1 DFQATT and CDR2 SNEGSKA come from the germline V gene (reference sequence). There are 12 residues in the CDR3. CDR3 DNA sequence: TGCAGTGCTAGTATCGGGGTCACTGAAGCTTTCTTT. Encoded protein: CSASIGVTEAFF.